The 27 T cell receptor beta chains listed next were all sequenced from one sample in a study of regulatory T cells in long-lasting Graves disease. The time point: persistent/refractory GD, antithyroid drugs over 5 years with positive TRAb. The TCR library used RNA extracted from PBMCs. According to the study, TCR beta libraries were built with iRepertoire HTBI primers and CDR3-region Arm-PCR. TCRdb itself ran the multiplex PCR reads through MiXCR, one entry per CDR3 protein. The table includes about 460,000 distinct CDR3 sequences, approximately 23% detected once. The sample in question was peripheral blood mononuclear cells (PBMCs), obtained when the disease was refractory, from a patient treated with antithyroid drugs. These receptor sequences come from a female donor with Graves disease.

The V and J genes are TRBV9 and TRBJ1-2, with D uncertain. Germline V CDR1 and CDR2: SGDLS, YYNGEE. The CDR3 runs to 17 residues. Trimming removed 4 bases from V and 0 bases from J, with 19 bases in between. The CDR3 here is CASSLRPDWGTNYGYTF. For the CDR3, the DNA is TGTGCCAGCAGCCTAAGACCCGACTGGGGTACTAACTATGGCTACACCTTC.

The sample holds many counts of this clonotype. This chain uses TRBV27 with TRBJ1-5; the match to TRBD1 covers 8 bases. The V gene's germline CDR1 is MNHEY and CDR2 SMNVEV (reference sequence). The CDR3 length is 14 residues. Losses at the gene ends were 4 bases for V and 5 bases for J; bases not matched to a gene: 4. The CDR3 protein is CASSYGTGDQPQHF. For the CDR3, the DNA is TGTGCCAGCAGTTACGGGACAGGAGATCAGCCCCAGCATTTT.

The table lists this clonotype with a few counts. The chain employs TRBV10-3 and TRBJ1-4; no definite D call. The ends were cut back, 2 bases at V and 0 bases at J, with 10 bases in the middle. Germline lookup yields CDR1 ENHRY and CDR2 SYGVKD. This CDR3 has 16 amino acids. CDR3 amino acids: CAISEARLSTNEKLFF. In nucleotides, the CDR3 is TGTGCCATCAGTGAGGCAAGGTTGTCAACTAATGAAAAACTGTTTTTT.

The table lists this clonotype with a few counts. CDR3 DNA sequence: TGTGCCAGTACGGAACAGGGAACCGGGGAGCTGTTTTTT. Residues: CASTEQGTGELFF. This sequence joins TRBV19 and TRBJ2-2; TRBD1 is a possible D gene (6 bases). Germline assignment: CDR1 LNHDA and CDR2 SQIVND (reference sequence). The V end was cut by 7 bases, the J end by 5 bases, with 11 bases between. The CDR3 covers 13 residues.

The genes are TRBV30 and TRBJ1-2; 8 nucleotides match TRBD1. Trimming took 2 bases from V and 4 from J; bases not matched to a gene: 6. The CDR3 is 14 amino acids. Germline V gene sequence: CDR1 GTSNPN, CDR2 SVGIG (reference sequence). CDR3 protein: CAWSTDQGAYGYTF. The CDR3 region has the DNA TGTGCCTGGAGTACCGATCAGGGGGCCTATGGCTACACCTTC.

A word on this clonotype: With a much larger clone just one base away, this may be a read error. This CDR3 reads CTSSQTGQLSYGYTF. The CDR3, as DNA: TGTACCAGCAGCCAGACGGGACAGTTAAGCTATGGCTACACCTTC. This sequence joins TRBV3-1 and TRBJ1-2; 7 nucleotides align to TRBD1. CDR3 length: 15 residues. The germline gives CDR1 LGHDT, CDR2 YNNKEL (reference sequence).

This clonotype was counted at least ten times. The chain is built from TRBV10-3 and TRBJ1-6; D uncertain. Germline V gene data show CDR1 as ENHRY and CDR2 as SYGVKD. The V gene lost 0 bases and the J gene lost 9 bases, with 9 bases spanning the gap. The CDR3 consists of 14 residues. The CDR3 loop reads CAISESGLGSPLHF. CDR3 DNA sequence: TGTGCCATCAGTGAGTCAGGACTTGGTTCACCCCTCCACTTT.

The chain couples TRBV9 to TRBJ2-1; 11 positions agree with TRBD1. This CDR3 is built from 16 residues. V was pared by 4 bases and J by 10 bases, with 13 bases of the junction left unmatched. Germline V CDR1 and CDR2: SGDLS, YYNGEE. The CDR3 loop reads CASSPIEAGTGGEQFF. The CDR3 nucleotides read TGTGCCAGCAGCCCGATTGAAGCCGGGACAGGGGGGGAGCAGTTCTTC.

The CDR3 DNA reads TGTGCCTGGTCTGGGGACGGGGGGGGCAGGGGTTCGGAGACCCAGTACTTC. As protein: CAWSGDGGGRGSETQYF. The chain has TRBV30 and TRBJ2-5, with 8 bases identical to TRBD2. The V gene end was trimmed by 5 bases and the J gene end by 5 bases; junction bases not matched to a gene: 19. There are 17 residues in the CDR3. The germline gives CDR1 GTSNPN, CDR2 SVGIG (reference sequence).

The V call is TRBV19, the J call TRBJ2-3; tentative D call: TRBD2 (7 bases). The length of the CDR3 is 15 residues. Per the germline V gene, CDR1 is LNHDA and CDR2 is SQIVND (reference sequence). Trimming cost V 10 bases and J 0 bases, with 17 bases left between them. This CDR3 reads CATAIRGGSTDTQYF. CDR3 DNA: TGTGCCACCGCGATAAGGGGGGGAAGCACAGATACGCAGTATTTT.

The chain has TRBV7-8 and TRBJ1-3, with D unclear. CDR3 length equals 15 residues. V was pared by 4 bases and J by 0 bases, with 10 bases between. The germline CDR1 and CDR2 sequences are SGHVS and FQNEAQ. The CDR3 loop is CASSSTYSSGNTIYF. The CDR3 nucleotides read TGTGCCAGCAGCTCTACCTACAGCTCTGGAAACACCATATATTTT.

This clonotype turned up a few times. CDR3 sequence: CASSSLSGNTIYF. For the CDR3, the DNA is TGTGCCAGCAGCTCACTGAGTGGAAACACCATATATTTT. This chain uses TRBV12-3 or TRBV12-4 with TRBJ1-3, with no clear D. The CDR3 spans 13 residues. The ends were cut back, 6 bases at V and 3 bases at J, with 9 bases in the middle.

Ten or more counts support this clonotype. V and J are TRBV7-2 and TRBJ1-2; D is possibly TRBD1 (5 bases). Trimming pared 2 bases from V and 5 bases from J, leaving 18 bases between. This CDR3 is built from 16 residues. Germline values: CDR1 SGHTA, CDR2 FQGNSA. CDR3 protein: CASSLQPTGGAYGYTF. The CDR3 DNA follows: TGTGCCAGCAGCTTACAACCAACGGGAGGGGCTTATGGCTACACCTTC.

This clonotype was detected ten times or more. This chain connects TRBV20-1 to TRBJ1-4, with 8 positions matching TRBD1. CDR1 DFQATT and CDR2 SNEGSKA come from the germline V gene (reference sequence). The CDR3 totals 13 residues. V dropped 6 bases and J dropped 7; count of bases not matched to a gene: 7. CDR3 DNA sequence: TGCAGTGCGCACACAGGGGGACTTGAAAAACTGTTTTTT. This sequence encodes CSAHTGGLEKLFF.

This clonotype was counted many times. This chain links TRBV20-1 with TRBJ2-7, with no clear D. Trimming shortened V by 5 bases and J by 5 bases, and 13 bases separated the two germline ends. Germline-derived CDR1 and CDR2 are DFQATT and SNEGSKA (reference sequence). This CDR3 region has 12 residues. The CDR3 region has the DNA TGCAGTGCTTTCGAGGCATTCGACGAGCAGTACTTC. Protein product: CSAFEAFDEQYF.

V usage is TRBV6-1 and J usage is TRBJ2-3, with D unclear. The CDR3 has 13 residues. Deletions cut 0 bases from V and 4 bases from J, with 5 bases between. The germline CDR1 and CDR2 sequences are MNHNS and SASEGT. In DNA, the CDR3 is TGTGCCAGCAGTGAAGCGCTAGCAGATACGCAGTATTTT. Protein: CASSEALADTQYF.

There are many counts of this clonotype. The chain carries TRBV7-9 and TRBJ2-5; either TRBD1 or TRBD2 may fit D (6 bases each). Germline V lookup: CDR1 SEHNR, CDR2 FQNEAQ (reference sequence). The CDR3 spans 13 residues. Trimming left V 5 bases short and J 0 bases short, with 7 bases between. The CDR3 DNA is TGTGCCAGCAGCGGGGGGCACCAAGAGACCCAGTACTTC. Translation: CASSGGHQETQYF.

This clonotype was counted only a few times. The CDR3 loop is CAWSVLGGELFF. The CDR3 DNA is TGTGCCTGGAGTGTACTAGGGGGAGAGCTGTTTTTT. The V and J genes are TRBV30 and TRBJ2-2, with D perhaps matching TRBD1 (6 bases). V lost 0 bases and J lost 11, with 10 bases in between. The germline V gene encodes CDR1 GTSNPN and CDR2 SVGIG (reference sequence). The length of the CDR3 is 12 residues.

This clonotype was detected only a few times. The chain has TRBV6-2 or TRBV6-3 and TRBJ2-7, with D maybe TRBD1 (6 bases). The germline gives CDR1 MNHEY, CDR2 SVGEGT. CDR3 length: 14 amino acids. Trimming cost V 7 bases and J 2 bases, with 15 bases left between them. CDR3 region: CASIAGQRPYEQYF. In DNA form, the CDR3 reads TGTGCCAGCATTGCAGGACAGCGGCCCTACGAGCAGTACTTC.

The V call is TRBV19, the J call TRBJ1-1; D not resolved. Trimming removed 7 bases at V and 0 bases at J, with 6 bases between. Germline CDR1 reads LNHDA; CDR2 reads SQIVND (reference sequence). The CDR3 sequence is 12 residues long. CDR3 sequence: CASTKMNTEAFF. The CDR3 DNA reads TGTGCCAGTACGAAAATGAACACTGAAGCTTTCTTT.

The CDR3 DNA sequence: TGCGCCAGCAGCTTGTCAAGCGGGGTGAGCTCCTACGAGCAGTACTTC. It is translated as CASSLSSGVSSYEQYF. The gene calls are TRBV5-1 and TRBJ2-7; 7 positions match TRBD2. The CDR3 extends over 16 amino acids. Trimming took 1 base from V and 0 from J; bases not matched to a gene: 7. CDR1 is SGHRS and CDR2 is YFSETQ in the germline V gene.

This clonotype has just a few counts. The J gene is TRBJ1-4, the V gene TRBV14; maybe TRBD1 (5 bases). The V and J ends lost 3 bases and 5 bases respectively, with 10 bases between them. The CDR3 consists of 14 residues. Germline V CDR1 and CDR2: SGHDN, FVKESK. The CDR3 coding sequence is TGTGCCAGCAGCCAGGGACGGAGAAATGAAAAACTGTTTTTT. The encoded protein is CASSQGRRNEKLFF.

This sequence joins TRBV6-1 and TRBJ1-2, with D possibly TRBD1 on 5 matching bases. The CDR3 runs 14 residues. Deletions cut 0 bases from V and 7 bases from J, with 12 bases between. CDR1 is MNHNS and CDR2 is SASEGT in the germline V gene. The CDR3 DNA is TGTGCCAGCAGTGAAGCGATAGGGACGGCTGGCTACACCTTC. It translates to CASSEAIGTAGYTF.

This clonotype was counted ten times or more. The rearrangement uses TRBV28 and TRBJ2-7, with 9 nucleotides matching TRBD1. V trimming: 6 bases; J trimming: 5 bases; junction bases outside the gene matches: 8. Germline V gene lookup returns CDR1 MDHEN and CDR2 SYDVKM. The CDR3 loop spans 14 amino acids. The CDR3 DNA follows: TGTGCCAGCAGCTCCAGCCGGACAGGGGACGAGCAGTACTTC. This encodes CASSSSRTGDEQYF.

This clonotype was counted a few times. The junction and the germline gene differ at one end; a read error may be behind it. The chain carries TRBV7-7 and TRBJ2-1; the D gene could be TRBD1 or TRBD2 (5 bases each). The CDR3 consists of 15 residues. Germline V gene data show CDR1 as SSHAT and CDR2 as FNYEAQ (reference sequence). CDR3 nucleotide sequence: TGTGCTAGCAGTATTGGACCAGGGAGCTACAATGAGCAGTTCTTC. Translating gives CASSIGPGSYNEQFF.

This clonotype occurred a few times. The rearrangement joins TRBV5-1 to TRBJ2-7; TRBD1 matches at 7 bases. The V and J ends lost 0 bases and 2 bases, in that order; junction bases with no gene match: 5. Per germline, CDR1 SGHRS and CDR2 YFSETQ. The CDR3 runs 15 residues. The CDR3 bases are TGCGCCAGCAGCTTGGAAGGGACAGTGACCTACGAGCAGTACTTC. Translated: CASSLEGTVTYEQYF.

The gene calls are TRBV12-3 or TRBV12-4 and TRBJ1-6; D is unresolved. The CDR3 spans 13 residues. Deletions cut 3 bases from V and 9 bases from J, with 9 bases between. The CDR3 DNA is TGTGCCAGCAGTTTTTCAACTGCTTCACCCCTCCACTTT. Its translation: CASSFSTASPLHF.